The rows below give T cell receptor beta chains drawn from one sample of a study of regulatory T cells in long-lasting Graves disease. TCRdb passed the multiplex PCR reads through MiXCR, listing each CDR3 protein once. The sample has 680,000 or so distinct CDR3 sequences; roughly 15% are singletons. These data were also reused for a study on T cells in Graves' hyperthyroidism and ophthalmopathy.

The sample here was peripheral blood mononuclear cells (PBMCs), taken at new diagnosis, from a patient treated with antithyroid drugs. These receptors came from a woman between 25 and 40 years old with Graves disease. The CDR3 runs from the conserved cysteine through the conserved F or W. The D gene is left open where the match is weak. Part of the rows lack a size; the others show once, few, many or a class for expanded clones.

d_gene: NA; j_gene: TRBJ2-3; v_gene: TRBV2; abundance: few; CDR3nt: TGTGCCAACAGGACATTGACAGATACGCAGTATTTT; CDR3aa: CANRTLTDTQYF
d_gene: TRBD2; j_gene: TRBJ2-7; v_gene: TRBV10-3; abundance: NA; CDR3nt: TGTGCCATCAGTCTGGGACTAGCGGAGAACTACGAGCAGTACTTC; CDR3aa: CAISLGLAENYEQYF
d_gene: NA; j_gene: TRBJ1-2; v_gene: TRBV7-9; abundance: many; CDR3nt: TGTGCCAGCAGCTTAGCGCAAGGCAGCGCCTATGGCTACACCTTC; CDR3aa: CASSLAQGSAYGYTF
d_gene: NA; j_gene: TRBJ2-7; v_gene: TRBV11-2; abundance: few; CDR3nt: TGTGCCAGCAGCTTATCCTCGGGGGTGTACGAGCAGTACTTC; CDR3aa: CASSLSSGVYEQYF
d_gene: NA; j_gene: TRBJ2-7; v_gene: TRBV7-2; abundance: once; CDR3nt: TGTGCCAGCAAATCGATAGTGGCATCCTACGAGCAGTACTTC; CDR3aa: CASKSIVASYEQYF
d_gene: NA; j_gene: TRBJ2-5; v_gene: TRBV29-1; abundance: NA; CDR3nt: TGCAGCACCTCCCAAGAGACCCAGTACTTC; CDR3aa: CSTSQETQYF
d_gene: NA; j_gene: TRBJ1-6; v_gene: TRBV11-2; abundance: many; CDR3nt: TGTGCCAGCAGCTTAGGGGAGCCGCCGGTTTCACCCCTCCACTTT; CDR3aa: CASSLGEPPVSPLHF
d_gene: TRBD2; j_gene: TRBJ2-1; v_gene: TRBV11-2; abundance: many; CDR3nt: TGTGCCAGCAGTCTGGCGGGAGGAGGGGACAATGAGCAGTTCTTC; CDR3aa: CASSLAGGGDNEQFF
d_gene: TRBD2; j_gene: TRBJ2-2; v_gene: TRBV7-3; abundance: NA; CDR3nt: TGTGCCAGCAGCTTAAAAGGGGGACAAGCGCTAGCGGGCTCCACCGGGGAGCTGTTTTTT; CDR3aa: CASSLKGGQALAGSTGELFF
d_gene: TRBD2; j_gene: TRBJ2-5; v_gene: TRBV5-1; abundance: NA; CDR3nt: TGCGCCAGCAGCTTGGTGCTAGCGGAGGATTACCAAGAGACCCAGTACTTC; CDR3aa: CASSLVLAEDYQETQYF
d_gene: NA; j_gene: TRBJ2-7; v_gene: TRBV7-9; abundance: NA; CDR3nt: TGTGCCAGCAGCTTACCACGGGGCAGAGGGGGGGAGCAGTACTTC; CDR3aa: CASSLPRGRGGEQYF
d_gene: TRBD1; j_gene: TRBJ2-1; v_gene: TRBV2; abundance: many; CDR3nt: TGTGCCAGCGACAGGGGATTAGACAATGAGCAGTTCTTC; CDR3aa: CASDRGLDNEQFF
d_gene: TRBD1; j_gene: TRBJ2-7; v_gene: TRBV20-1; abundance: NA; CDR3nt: TGCAGTGCTCTGGACAGGGGATGGGAGCAGTACTTC; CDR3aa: CSALDRGWEQYF
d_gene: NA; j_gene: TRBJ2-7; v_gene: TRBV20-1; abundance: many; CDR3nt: TGCAGTGCTAGCCGGGGCTACGAGCAGTACTTC; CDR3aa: CSASRGYEQYF
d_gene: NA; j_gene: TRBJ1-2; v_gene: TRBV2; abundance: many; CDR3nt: TGTGCCAGCAGCCTTCGGCCGGGACCCTATGGCTACACCTTC; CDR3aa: CASSLRPGPYGYTF
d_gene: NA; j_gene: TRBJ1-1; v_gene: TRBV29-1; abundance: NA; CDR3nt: TGCAGCGTTGAACCGCCCTTTACGGGCTGGATCACTGAAGCTTTCTTT; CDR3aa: CSVEPPFTGWITEAFF
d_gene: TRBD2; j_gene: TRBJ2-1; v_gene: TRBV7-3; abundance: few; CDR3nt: TGTGCCAGCAGCTTATGGCAGCGGGAGAAGGGTGAGCAGTTCTTC; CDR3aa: CASSLWQREKGEQFF
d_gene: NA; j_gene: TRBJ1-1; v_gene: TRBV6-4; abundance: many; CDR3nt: TGTGCCAGCAGTTACTCCATCAGGGTACAGGCTTTCTTT; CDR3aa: CASSYSIRVQAFF
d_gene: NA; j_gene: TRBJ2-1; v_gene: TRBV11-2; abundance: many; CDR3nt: TGTGCCAGCAGCTTCCCGGCGGATGAGCAGTTCTTC; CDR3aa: CASSFPADEQFF
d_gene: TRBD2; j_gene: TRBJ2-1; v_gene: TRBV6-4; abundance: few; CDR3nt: TGTGCCAGCAGTACGGGGGGAGAGGAGCAGTTCTTC; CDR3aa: CASSTGGEEQFF
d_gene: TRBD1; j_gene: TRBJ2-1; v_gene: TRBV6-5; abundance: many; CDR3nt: TGTGCCAGCAGTTTCCGACAGGGTAGGCACAATGAGCAGTTCTTC; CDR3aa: CASSFRQGRHNEQFF
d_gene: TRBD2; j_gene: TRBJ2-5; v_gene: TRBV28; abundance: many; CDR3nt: TGTGCCAGCAGTTTATGGGGACTAGCGGGAGGTCGGGGTCGGGAGACCCAGTACTTC; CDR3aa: CASSLWGLAGGRGRETQYF
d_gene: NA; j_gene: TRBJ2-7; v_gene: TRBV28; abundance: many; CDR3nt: TGTGCCAGCAGTTCGACTTTTGGGGAGCAGTACTTC; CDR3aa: CASSSTFGEQYF
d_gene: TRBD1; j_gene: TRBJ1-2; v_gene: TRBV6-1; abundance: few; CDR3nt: TGTGCCAGCAGCCCGGGACATCCGGGACAGGGATGGCACTATGGCTACACCTTC; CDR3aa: CASSPGHPGQGWHYGYTF
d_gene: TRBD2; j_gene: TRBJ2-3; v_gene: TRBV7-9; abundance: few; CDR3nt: TGTGCCAGCAGCTCCGGACTAGCGGGAATTAGGACAGATACGCAGTATTTT; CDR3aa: CASSSGLAGIRTDTQYF
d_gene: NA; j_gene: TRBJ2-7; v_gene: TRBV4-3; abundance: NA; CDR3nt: TGCGCCAGCAGCCAAGCGACCGTCGGGAGCTCCTACGAGCAGTACTTC; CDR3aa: CASSQATVGSSYEQYF
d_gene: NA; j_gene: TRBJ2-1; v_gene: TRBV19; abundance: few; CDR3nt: TGTGCCAGTAGTCCCCTCGGCGCGGAAAGCTCCTACAATGAGCAGTTCTTC; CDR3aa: CASSPLGAESSYNEQFF
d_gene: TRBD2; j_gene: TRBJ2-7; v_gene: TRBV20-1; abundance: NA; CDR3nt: TGCAGTGCTAGGGCTACTAGCGGGACGGGCGGGACTTCCGAGCAGTACTTC; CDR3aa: CSARATSGTGGTSEQYF
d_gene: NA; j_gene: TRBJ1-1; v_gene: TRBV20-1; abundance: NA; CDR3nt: TGCAGTGCTAGATCAACACACATGGACACTGAAGCTTTCTTT; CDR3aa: CSARSTHMDTEAFF
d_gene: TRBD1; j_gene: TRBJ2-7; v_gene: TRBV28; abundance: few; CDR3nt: TGTGCCAGCAGTTTAGGAGGGGCGACAGGGGGCCTTTTCATCCTCTACGAGCAGTACTTC; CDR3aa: CASSLGGATGGLFILYEQYF
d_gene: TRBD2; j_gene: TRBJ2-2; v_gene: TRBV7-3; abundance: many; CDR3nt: TGTGCCAGCAGCCCCCCTAGCGGTAAAGCCACCGGGGAGCTGTTTTTT; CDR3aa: CASSPPSGKATGELFF
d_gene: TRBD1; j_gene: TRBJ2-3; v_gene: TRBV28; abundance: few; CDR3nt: TGTGCCAGCAGTCCGGGACAGGGGGCATATACGCAGTATTTT; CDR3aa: CASSPGQGAYTQYF
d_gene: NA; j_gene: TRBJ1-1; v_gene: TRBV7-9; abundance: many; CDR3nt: TGTGCCAGCAGCTTAGCCTGGAACACTGAAGCTTTCTTT; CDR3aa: CASSLAWNTEAFF
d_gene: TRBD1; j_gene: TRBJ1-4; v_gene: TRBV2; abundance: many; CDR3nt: TGTGCCAGCAGTGGGGGGACAGGGGGCGTTGAAAAACTGTTTTTT; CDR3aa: CASSGGTGGVEKLFF
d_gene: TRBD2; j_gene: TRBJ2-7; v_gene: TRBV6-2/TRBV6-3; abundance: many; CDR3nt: TGTGCCAGCAGTTACTCGACTAGCTCCGAGCAGTACTTC; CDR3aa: CASSYSTSSEQYF
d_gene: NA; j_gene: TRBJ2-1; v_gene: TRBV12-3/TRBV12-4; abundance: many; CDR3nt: TGTGCCAGCAGTTTGTTCCATGAGCAGTTCTTC; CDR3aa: CASSLFHEQFF
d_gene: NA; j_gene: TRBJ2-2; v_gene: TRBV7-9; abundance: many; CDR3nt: TGTGCCAGCAGCTTTACCGAGTTGGGGGAGCTGTTTTTT; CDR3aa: CASSFTELGELFF
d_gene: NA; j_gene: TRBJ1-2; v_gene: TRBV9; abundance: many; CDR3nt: TGTGCCAGCAGCGTAGCAGGCCCCAATGGCTACACCTTC; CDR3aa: CASSVAGPNGYTF
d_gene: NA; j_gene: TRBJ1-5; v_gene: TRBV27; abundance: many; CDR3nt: TGTGCCAGCAGTTTATCACCTCTTTATCGAGATCAGCCCCAGCATTTT; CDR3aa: CASSLSPLYRDQPQHF
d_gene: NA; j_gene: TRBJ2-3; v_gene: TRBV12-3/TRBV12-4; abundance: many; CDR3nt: TGTGCCAGCAGTTTAGGGCGGGGAAGCACAGATACGCAGTATTTT; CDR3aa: CASSLGRGSTDTQYF
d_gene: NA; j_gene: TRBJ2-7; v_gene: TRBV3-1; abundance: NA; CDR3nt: TGTGCCAGCAGCCACCCTTATGGCCAGGGGAAGACCTACGAGCAGTACTTC; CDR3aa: CASSHPYGQGKTYEQYF
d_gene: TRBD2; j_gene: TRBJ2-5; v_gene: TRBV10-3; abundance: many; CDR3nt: TGTGCCATCAGTGATGCGGCGGGAGGGCTGGAGACCCAGTACTTC; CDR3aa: CAISDAAGGLETQYF
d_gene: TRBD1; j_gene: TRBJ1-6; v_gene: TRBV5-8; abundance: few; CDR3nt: TGTGCCAGCAGCTATCGACAGGGGCAAGTTTCACCCCTCCACTTT; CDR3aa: CASSYRQGQVSPLHF
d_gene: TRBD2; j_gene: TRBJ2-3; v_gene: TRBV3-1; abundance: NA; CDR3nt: TGTGCCAGCAGCCGACTAGCGGGAGGGGAGTTT; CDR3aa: CASSRLAGGEF
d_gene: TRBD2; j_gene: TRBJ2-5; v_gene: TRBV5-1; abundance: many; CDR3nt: TGCGCCAGCAGCCGTCTTAGCGGGAGTGAGGAGACCCAGTACTTC; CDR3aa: CASSRLSGSEETQYF
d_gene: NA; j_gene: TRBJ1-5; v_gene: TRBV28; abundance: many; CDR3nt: TGTGCCAGCAACAAAGAGTTTAGCAATCAGCCCCAGCATTTT; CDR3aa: CASNKEFSNQPQHF
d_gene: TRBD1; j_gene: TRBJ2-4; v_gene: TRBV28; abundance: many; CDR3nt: TGTGCCAGCAGTAATCCGCGGGACAGGGGGATTTGTCAGTACTTC; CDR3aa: CASSNPRDRGICQYF
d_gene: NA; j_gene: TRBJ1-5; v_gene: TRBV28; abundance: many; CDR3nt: TGTGCCAGCAGTTTAAACAAGGGCCCACGGGGGGCCCAGCATTTT; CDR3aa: CASSLNKGPRGAQHF
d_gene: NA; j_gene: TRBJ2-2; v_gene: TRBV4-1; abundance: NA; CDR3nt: TGCGCCAGCAGCCAATGGGACGGCGGCACCGGGGAGCTGTTTTTT; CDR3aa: CASSQWDGGTGELFF